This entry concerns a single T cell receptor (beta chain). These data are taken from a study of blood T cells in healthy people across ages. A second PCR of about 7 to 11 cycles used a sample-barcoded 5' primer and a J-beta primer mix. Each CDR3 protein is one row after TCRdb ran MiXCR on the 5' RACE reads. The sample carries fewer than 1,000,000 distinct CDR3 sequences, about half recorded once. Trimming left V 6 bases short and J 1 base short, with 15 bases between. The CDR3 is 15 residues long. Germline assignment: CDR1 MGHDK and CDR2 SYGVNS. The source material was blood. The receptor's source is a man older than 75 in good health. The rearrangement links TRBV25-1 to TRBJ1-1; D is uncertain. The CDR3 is CASSVGLSSNTEAFF. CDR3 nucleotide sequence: TGTGCCAGCAGCGTTGGACTATCCTCGAACACTGAAGCTTTCTTT.